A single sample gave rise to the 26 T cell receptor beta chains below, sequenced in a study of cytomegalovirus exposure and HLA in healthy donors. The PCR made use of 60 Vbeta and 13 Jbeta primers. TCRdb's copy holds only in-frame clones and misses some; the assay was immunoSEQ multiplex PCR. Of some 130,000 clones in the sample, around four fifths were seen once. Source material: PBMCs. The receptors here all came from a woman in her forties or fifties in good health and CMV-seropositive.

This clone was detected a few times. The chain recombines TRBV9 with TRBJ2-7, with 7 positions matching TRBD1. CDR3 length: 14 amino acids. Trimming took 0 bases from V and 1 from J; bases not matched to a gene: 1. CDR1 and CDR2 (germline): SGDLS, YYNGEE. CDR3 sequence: CASSVEGQSYEQYF. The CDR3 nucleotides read TGTGCCAGCAGCGTAGAGGGACAGTCCTACGAGCAGTACTTC.

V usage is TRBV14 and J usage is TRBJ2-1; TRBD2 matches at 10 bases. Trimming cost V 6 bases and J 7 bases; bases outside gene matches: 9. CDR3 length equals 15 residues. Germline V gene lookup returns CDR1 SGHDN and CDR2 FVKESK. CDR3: CASRPTSGTRNEQFF. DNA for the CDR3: TGTGCCAGCAGACCTACTAGCGGGACCCGAAATGAGCAGTTCTTC.

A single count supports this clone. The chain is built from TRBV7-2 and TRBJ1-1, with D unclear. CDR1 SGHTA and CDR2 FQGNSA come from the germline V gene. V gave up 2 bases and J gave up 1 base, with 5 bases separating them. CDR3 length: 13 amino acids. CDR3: CASSLTGNTEAFF. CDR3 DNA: TGTGCCAGCAGCTTAACGGGGAACACTGAAGCTTTCTTT.

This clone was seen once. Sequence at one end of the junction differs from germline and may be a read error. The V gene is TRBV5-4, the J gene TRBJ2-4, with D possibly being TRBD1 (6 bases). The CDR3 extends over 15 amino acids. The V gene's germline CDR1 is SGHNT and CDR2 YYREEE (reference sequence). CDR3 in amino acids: CASSLDPGQKNSQYF. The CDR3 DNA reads TGTGCCAGCAGCTTGGACCCGGGACAAAAAAACAGTCAGTACTTC.

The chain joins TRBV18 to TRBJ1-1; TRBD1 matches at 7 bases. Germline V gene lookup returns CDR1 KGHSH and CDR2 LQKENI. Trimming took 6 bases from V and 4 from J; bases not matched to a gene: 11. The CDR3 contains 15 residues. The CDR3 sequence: CASSHRQGPGTEAFF. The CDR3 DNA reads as TGTGCCAGCTCGCACCGACAGGGACCGGGCACTGAAGCTTTCTTT. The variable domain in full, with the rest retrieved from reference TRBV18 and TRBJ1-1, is NAGVMQNPRHLVRRRGQEARLRCSPMKGHSHVYWYRQLPEEGLKFMVYLQKENIIDESGMPKERFSAEFPKEGPSILRIQQVVRGDSAAYFCASSHRQGPGTEAFFGQGTRLTVV.

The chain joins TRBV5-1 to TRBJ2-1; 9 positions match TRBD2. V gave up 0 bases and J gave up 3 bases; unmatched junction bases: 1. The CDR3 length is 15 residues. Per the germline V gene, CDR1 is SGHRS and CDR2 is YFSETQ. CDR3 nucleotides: TGCGCCAGCAGCTTGGGGCGGGGGGGCTACAATGAGCAGTTCTTC. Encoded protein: CASSLGRGGYNEQFF.

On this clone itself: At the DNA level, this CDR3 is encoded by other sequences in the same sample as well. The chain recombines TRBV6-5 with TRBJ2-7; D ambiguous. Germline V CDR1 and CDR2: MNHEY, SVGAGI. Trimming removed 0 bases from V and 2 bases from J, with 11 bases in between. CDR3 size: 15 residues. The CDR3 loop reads CASSYSKQAPYEQYF. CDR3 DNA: TGTGCCAGCAGTTACTCGAAGCAAGCACCCTACGAGCAGTACTTC.

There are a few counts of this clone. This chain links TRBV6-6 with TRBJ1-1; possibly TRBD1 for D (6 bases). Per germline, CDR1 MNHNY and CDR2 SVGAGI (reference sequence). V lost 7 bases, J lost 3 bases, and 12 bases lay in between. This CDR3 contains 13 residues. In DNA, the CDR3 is TGTGCCAGCACCTGGGGGGGCGACACTGAAGCTTTCTTT. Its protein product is CASTWGGDTEAFF.

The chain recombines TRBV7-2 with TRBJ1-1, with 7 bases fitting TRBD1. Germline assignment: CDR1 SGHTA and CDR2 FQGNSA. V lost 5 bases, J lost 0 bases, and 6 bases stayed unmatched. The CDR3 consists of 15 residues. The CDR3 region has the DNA TGTGCCAGCAGCACAAGACAGGGTTTGAACACTGAAGCTTTCTTT. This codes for CASSTRQGLNTEAFF.

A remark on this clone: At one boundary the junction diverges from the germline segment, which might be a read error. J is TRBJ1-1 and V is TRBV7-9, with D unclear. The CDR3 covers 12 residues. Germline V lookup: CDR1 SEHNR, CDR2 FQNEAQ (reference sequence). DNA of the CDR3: TGTGCCAGCAGTTGGGAGATCCCTCCCCTCAGCTTT. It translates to CASSWEIPPLSF.

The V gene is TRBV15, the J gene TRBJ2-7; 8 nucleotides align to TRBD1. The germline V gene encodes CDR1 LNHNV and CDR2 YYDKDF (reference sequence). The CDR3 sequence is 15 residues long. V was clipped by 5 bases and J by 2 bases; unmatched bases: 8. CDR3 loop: CATSELPGQAYEQYF. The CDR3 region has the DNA TGTGCCACCAGCGAATTACCGGGACAGGCCTACGAGCAGTACTTC.

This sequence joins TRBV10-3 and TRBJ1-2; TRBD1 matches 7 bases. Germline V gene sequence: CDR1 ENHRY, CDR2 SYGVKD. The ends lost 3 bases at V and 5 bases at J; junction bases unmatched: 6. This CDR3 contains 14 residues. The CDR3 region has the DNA TGTGCCATCAGTGAAACAGGGGAAGGGTATGGCTACACCTTC. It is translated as CAISETGEGYGYTF.

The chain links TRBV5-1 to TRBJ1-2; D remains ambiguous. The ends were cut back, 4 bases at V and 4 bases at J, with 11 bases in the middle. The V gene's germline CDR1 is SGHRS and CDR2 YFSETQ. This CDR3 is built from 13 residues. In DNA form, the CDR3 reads TGCGCCAGCAGCCCCACCACGGTCTATGGCTACACCTTC. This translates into CASSPTTVYGYTF.

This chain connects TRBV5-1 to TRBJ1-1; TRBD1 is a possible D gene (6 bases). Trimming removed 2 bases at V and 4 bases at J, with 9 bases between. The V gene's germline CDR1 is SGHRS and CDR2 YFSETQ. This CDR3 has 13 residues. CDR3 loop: CASSFQGTTEAFF. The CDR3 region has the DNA TGCGCCAGCAGCTTTCAGGGGACCACTGAAGCTTTCTTT.

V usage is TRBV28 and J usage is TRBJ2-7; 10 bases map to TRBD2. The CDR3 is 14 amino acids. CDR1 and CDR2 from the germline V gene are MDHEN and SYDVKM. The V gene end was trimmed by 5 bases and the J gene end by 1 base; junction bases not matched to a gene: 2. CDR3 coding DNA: TGTGCCAGCAGTCAACTAGCGGGGTCCTACGAGCAGTACTTC. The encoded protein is CASSQLAGSYEQYF.

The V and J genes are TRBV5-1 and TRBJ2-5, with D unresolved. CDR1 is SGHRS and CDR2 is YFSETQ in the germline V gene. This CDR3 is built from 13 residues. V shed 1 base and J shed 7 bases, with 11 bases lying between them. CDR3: CASSLLSPGTQYF. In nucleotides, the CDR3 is TGCGCCAGCAGCTTGTTGAGTCCGGGGACCCAGTACTTC.

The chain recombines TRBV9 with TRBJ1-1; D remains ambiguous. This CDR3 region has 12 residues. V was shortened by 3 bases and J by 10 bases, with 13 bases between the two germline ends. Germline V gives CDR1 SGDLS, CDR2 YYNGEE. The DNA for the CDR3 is TGTGCCAGCAGCGCGCAGGCGGGTGCAGCTTTCTTT. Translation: CASSAQAGAAFF.

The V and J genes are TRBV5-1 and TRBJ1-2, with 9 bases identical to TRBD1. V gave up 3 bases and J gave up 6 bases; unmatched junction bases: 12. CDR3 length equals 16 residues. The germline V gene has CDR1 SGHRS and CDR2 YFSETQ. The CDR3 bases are TGCGCCAGCAGCTGGAACGGACAGGGGCCGCAGGATGGCTACACCTTC. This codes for CASSWNGQGPQDGYTF.

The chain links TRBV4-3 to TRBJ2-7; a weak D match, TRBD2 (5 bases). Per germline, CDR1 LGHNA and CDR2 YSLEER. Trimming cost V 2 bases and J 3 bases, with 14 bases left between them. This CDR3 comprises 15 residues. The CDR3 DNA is TGCGCCAGCAGCCAATGGGCGGCTAGCAGCTACGAGCAGTACTTC. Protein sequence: CASSQWAASSYEQYF.

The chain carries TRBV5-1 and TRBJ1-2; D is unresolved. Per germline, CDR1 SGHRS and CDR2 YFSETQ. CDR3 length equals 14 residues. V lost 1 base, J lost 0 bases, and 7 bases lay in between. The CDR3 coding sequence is TGCGCCAGCAGCTTGACCACTGCTAACTATGGCTACACCTTC. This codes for CASSLTTANYGYTF.

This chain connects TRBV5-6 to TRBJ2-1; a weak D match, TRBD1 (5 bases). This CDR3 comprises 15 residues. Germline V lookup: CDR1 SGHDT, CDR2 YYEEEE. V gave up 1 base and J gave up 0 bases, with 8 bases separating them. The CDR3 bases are TGTGCCAGCAGCTTGTGGGGCAACTCCTACAATGAGCAGTTCTTC. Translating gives CASSLWGNSYNEQFF.

The CDR3 region is CSATGTSAYEQYF. CDR3 in DNA: TGCAGCGCAACCGGGACTAGCGCCTACGAGCAGTACTTC. The chain joins TRBV29-1 to TRBJ2-7, with TRBD2 identical over 10 bases. Trimming cost V 7 bases and J 2 bases; bases outside gene matches: 5. The CDR3 runs 13 residues. Germline values: CDR1 SQVTM, CDR2 ANQGSEA.

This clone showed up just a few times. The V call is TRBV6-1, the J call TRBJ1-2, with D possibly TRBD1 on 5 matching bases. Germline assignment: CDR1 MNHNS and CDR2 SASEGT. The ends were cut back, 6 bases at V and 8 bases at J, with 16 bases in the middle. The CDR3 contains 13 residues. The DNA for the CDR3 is TGTGCCAGCAGATTCATCGGGGGAAGAGGCTACACCTTC. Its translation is CASRFIGGRGYTF.

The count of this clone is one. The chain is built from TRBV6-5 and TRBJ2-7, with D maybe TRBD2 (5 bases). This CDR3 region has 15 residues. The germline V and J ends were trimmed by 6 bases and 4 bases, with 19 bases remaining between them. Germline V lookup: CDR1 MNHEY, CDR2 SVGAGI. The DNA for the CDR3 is TGTGCCAGCAGGCCGCTGAGCCTAGAGGGATACGAGCAGTACTTC. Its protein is CASRPLSLEGYEQYF.

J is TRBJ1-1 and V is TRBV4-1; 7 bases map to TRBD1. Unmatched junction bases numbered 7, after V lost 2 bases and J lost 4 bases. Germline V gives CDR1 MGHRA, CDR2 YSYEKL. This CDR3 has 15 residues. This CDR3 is CASSQSRTGVTEAFF. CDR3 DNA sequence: TGCGCCAGCAGCCAATCCAGAACAGGGGTCACTGAAGCTTTCTTT.

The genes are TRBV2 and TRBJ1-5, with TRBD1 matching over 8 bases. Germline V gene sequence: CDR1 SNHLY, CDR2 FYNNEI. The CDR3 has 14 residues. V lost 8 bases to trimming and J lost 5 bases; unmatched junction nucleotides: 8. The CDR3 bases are TGTGCCAGCGCATGGACAGGGTCCGATCAGCCCCAGCATTTT. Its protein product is CASAWTGSDQPQHF. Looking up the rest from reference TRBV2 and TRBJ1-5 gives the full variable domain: EPEVTQTPSHQVTQMGQEVILRCVPISNHLYFYWYRQILGQKVEFLVSFYNNEISEKSEIFDDQFSVERPDGSNFTLKIRSTKLEDSAMYFCASAWTGSDQPQHFGDGTRLSIL.